The rows below give T cell receptor beta chains drawn from one sample of a study of glioma-infiltrating T cells after dendritic cell vaccination. The assay was immunoSEQ multiplex PCR, and TCRdb's table has in-frame clones only and misses some. The sample consists of tens of thousands of clones, 75% to 90% of them appearing once. Specimen: blood, collected after dendritic cell vaccination. These receptors were taken from a human donor with glioblastoma. Both conserved end residues are part of each CDR3.

j_call cdr3_length v_call cdr3_aa
TRBJ2-1 15 TRBV27 CASSWQGSPYNEQFF
TRBJ1-5 16 TRBV28 CASSTPLGQSNQPQHF
TRBJ1-1 13 TRBV4-2 CASNAQENTEAFF
TRBJ1-1 14 TRBV7-8 CASNLIARGTEAFF
TRBJ2-1 13 TRBV27 CASSPKGARQQFF
TRBJ2-7 15 TRBV7-9 CASSYTGQTSYEQYF
TRBJ2-7 14 TRBV27 CASSLGTGAYEQYF
TRBJ1-3 15 TRBV25-1 CASSEYRGSGNTIYF
TRBJ2-1 13 TRBV7-2 CASSLDSGKEQFF
TRBJ2-3 11 TRBV20-1 CSAYRPDTQYF
TRBJ1-2 13 TRBV6-4 CASRPDRNYGYTF
TRBJ2-2 15 TRBV11-2 CASSLSNSNTGELFF
TRBJ1-5 14 TRBV5-6 CASSRRQGNQPQHF
TRBJ1-4 14 TRBV13 CASSLRQGGEKLFF
TRBJ1-2 13 TRBV2 CASLLSVIYGYTF
TRBJ1-6 14 TRBV6-4 CASSAGTDNSPLHF
TRBJ1-4 14 TRBV19 CASSIMVGPEKLFF
TRBJ2-7 17 TRBV9 CASSVGSQGGFSYEQYF
TRBJ1-2 13 TRBV27 CASSFGGFYGYTF
TRBJ1-2 12 TRBV7-9 CASSLGWGGYTF
TRBJ2-2 14 TRBV6-1 CAVGRGLNTGELFF
TRBJ1-1 11 TRBV28 CASTLNTEAFF
TRBJ2-7 18 TRBV9 CASSVGGLGEASSYEQYF
TRBJ1-2 16 TRBV6-5 CASSYSYWAGAQGYTF
TRBJ1-2 15 TRBV6-5 CASSYSPQTNYGYTF
TRBJ2-5 14 TRBV28 CASSYHGQRETQYF
TRBJ2-7 14 TRBV28 CASSILAGNYEQYF
TRBJ2-5 15 TRBV6-1 CASKRGGAGQETQYF
TRBJ1-1 14 TRBV7-7 CASSLSGVNTEAFF
TRBJ2-5 14 TRBV28 CASIPGGTQETQYF
TRBJ2-3 16 TRBV5-1 CASSLDLTASTDTQYF
TRBJ1-6 14 TRBV19 CASSIWADNSPLHF
TRBJ1-2 14 TRBV7-8 CASSFGGIYYGYTF
TRBJ2-5 15 TRBV9 CASSVGGGIEETQYF
TRBJ2-3 15 TRBV2 CASGWLAGGTDTQYF
TRBJ2-7 17 TRBV13 CASSTRGGQGIGYEQYF
TRBJ2-7 13 TRBV5-6 CASSLTTGYEQYF
TRBJ2-7 14 TRBV27 CASSVQGPTYEQYF
TRBJ2-7 15 TRBV11-2 CASSLVETSTYEQYF
TRBJ2-5 15 TRBV11-2 CASSSTGRPKETQYF
TRBJ1-6 14 TRBV19 CASSSSSYNSPLHF
TRBJ1-1 16 TRBV13 CASSPGWGREDTEAFF
TRBJ2-1 15 TRBV18 CASSPGTSANNEQFF
TRBJ1-1 15 TRBV13 CASSLVVSGDTEAFF
TRBJ2-7 13 TRBV6-5 CASNGGRAYEQYF
TRBJ2-7 15 TRBV28 CASSPTRDRSYEQYF